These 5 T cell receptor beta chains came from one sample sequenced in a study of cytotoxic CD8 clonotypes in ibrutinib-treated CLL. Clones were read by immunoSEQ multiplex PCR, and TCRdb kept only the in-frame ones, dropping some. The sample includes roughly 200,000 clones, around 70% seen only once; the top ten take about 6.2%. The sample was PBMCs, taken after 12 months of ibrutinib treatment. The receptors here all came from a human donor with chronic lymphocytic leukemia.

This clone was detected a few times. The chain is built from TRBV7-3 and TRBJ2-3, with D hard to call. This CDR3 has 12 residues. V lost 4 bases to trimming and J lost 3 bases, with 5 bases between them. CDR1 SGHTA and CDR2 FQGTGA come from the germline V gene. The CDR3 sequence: CASSSYTDTQYF. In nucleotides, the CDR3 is TGTGCCAGCAGCTCTTATACAGATACGCAGTATTTT.

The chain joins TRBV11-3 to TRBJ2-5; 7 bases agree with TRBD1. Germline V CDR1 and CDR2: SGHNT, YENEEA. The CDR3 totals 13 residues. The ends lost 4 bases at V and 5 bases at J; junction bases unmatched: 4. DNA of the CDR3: TGTGCCAGCAGCTCCACAGGGGTCGAGACCCAGTACTTC. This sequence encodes CASSSTGVETQYF.

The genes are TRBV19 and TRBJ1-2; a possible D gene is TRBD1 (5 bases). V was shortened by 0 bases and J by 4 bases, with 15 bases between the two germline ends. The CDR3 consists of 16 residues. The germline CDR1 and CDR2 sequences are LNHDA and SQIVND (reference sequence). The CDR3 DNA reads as TGTGCCAGTAGTATAGATGTGGAGGGGAACGGCTATGGCTACACCTTC. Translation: CASSIDVEGNGYGYTF.

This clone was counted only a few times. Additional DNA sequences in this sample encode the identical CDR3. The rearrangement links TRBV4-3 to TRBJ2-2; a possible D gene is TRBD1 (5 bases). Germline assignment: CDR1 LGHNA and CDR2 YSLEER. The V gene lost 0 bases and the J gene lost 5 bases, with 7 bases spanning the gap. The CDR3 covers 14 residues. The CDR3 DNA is TGCGCCAGCAGCCAAGACAGGGTGACCGGGGAGCTGTTTTTT. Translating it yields CASSQDRVTGELFF.

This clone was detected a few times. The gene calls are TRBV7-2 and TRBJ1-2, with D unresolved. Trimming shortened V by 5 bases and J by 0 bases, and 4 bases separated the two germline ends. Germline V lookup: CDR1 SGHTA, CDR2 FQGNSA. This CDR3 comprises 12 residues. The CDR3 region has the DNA TGTGCCAGCAGCGCATCTAACTATGGCTACACCTTC. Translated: CASSASNYGYTF.